This entry lists 32 T cell receptor beta chains sequenced from one sample in a study of blood T cell repertoires in COVID-19. Generated by immunoSEQ multiplex PCR, the TCRdb table keeps only in-frame clones and is missing some. The data contain roughly 70,000 clones, roughly 74% of them singletons. The sequenced material came from peripheral blood. The receptors come from a human donor in a cohort sampled during active COVID-19.

This rearrangement joins TRBV3-1 (or the pseudogene TRBV3-2) to TRBJ2-7, with D maybe TRBD2 (5 bases). The V gene lost 4 bases and the J gene lost 5 bases, with 12 bases spanning the gap. This CDR3 region has 13 residues. Per germline, CDR1 LGHDT and CDR2 YNNKEL (reference sequence). The chain's CDR3 is CASSPWERNEQYF. The CDR3 coding sequence is TGTGCCAGCAGCCCTTGGGAGCGTAACGAGCAGTACTTC.

This clone is termed medium-sized. The chain joins TRBV7-9 to TRBJ2-3; D possibly corresponds to TRBD1 (7 bases). This CDR3 region has 14 residues. CDR1 and CDR2 from the germline V gene are SEHNR and FQNEAQ (reference sequence). The V end was cut by 5 bases, the J end by 4 bases, with 13 bases between. CDR3 loop: CASSLWRGPDTQYF. CDR3 in DNA: TGTGCCAGCAGCCTCTGGAGGGGGCCAGATACGCAGTATTTT.

J is TRBJ2-3 and V is TRBV5-4, with TRBD2 matching over 14 bases. V lost 4 bases, J lost 3 bases, and 4 bases stayed unmatched. The germline V gene has CDR1 SGHNT and CDR2 YYREEE (reference sequence). This CDR3 has 16 residues. The CDR3 DNA is TGTGCCAGCAGCCCGAGACTAGCGGGAGGGACAGATACGCAGTATTTT. Translation: CASSPRLAGGTDTQYF.

V is TRBV30 and J is TRBJ1-2; 9 bases are shared with TRBD1. The ends lost 4 bases at V and 4 bases at J; junction bases unmatched: 10. CDR1 is GTSNPN, CDR2 SVGIG, per germline (reference sequence). CDR3 length: 15 amino acids. The CDR3 region has the DNA TGTGCCTGGACCCCCAGGGGGACAGGGCTCTATGGCTACACCTTC. It encodes CAWTPRGTGLYGYTF.

This chain joins TRBV11-2 and TRBJ2-7, with a weak D call TRBD2 (6 bases). Germline V CDR1 and CDR2: SGHAT, FQNNGV. The CDR3 extends over 15 amino acids. Trimming left V 5 bases short and J 3 bases short, with 17 bases between. The CDR3 here is CASSPWRDGGYEQYF. DNA of the CDR3: TGTGCCAGCAGCCCCTGGAGGGACGGCGGCTACGAGCAGTACTTC.

The rearrangement uses TRBV19 and TRBJ2-3; 10 nucleotides align to TRBD2. Per germline, CDR1 LNHDA and CDR2 SQIVND (reference sequence). This CDR3 is built from 16 residues. The V segment lost 6 bases and the J segment 3 bases; nucleotides outside the gene matches: 9. This CDR3 reads CASSTTAGGPTDTQYF. For the CDR3, the DNA is TGTGCCAGTAGCACCACAGCGGGAGGGCCTACAGATACGCAGTATTTT.

V and J are TRBV7-2 and TRBJ2-5; 8 bases are shared with TRBD1. CDR1 and CDR2 from the germline V gene are SGHTA and FQGNSA. The CDR3 contains 15 residues. V was clipped by 5 bases and J by 2 bases; unmatched bases: 7. The CDR3, as DNA: TGTGCCAGCAGCGAAGAACAGGGGGGACAAGAGACCCAGTACTTC. Translated: CASSEEQGGQETQYF.

Only a few counts were recorded for this clone. This chain joins TRBV10-3 and TRBJ1-4; the D gene is possibly TRBD1 (5 bases). The ends were cut back, 8 bases at V and 8 bases at J, with 15 bases in the middle. In germline, CDR1 is ENHRY, CDR2 SYGVKD. CDR3 length: 13 residues. The CDR3 region has the DNA TGTGCCATCCGACAGAACGAACGGGAAAAACTGTTTTTT. Translation: CAIRQNEREKLFF.

The count of this clone is one. The V and J genes are TRBV27 and TRBJ2-2; TRBD1 agrees at 8 bases. Germline CDR1 MNHEY, CDR2 SMNVEV (reference sequence). This CDR3 spans 15 amino acids. Losses at the gene ends were 5 bases for V and 7 bases for J; bases not matched to a gene: 9. CDR3 sequence (DNA): TGTGCCAGCAGTCTCCGACAGGGGATGGGCGGGGAGCTGTTTTTT. This translates into CASSLRQGMGGELFF.

The chain employs TRBV6-1 and TRBJ2-7, with D possibly TRBD1 on 6 matching bases. The CDR3 has 15 amino acids. Trimming pared 0 bases from V and 4 bases from J, leaving 13 bases between. The germline V gene encodes CDR1 MNHNS and CDR2 SASEGT. DNA of the CDR3: TGTGCCAGCAGTGAAGCGGGGGCAGGGGTATACGAGCAGTACTTC. Translating it yields CASSEAGAGVYEQYF.

The chain links TRBV5-1 to TRBJ1-1; possible D gene TRBD1, 6 bases. The V and J ends lost 4 bases and 0 bases respectively, with 16 bases between them. CDR3 length: 16 residues. The germline V gene has CDR1 SGHRS and CDR2 YFSETQ. In DNA form, the CDR3 reads TGCGCCAGCAGCCCCGAAGGGGGTCGGTTGAACACTGAAGCTTTCTTT. Translating it yields CASSPEGGRLNTEAFF.

This chain uses TRBV5-8 with TRBJ1-4; D is undetermined. Trimming stripped 3 bases from V and 0 bases from J, with 18 bases between. This CDR3 is built from 18 residues. Germline V CDR1 and CDR2: SGHTS, YDEGEE. The CDR3 DNA reads TGTGCCAGCAGCTGGGCCCGGGGAGCTGCTGCAACTAATGAAAAACTGTTTTTT. Translation: CASSWARGAAATNEKLFF. Full variable domain (remainder filled in from reference TRBV5-8 and TRBJ1-4): EAGVTQSPTHLIKTRGQQATLRCSPISGHTSVYWYQQALGLGLQFLLWYDEGEERNRGNFPPRFSGRQFPNYSSELNVNALELEDSALYLCASSWARGAAATNEKLFFGSGTQLSVL.

In this sample, this clone turned up a few times. The genes are TRBV27 and TRBJ1-3; 8 nucleotides align to TRBD1. Per germline, CDR1 MNHEY and CDR2 SMNVEV (reference sequence). The CDR3 runs 15 residues. Trimming removed 5 bases from V and 7 bases from J; junction bases left unmatched: 10. The CDR3 sequence is CASSDPGQGGNTIYF. The CDR3 coding sequence is TGTGCCAGCAGTGACCCTGGACAGGGTGGGAACACCATATATTTT.

The V gene is TRBV28, the J gene TRBJ1-5; D perhaps matches TRBD1 (6 bases). CDR3 length equals 15 residues. The germline V gene encodes CDR1 MDHEN and CDR2 SYDVKM. Trimming stripped 1 base from V and 2 bases from J, with 9 bases between. Here the CDR3 DNA reads TGTGCCAGCAGTTTATCAGGGGCTGGCAATCAGCCCCAGCATTTT. This gives the protein CASSLSGAGNQPQHF.

The J gene is TRBJ2-7, the V gene TRBV5-4; the match to TRBD2 covers 16 bases. In germline, CDR1 is SGHNT, CDR2 YYREEE (reference sequence). CDR3 length equals 14 residues. V was clipped by 7 bases and J by 6 bases; unmatched bases: 4. This CDR3 is CASSGLAGGAEQYF. In DNA, the CDR3 is TGTGCCAGCTCGGGACTAGCGGGAGGGGCCGAGCAGTACTTC.

This clone was seen only a few times. V and J are TRBV5-1 and TRBJ2-7, with a tentative D call TRBD1 (6 bases). V gave up 4 bases and J gave up 0 bases, with 8 bases separating them. The CDR3 spans 13 residues. Looked up from germline, CDR1 is SGHRS and CDR2 is YFSETQ. This chain's CDR3 is CASSGGSSYEQYF. For the CDR3, the DNA is TGCGCCAGCAGCGGGGGCTCCTCCTACGAGCAGTACTTC.

The count of this clone is one. The chain uses TRBV29-1 and TRBJ2-1, with 11 bases aligning to TRBD1. The length of the CDR3 is 13 residues. Looked up from germline, CDR1 is SQVTM and CDR2 is ANQGSEA. V was pared by 8 bases and J by 7 bases, with 7 bases of the junction left unmatched. The CDR3 here is CSTDGTGGNEQFF. The DNA for the CDR3 is TGCAGCACCGACGGGACAGGGGGGAATGAGCAGTTCTTC.

The CDR3 protein is CASSLGGQGDQPQHF. The CDR3 DNA follows: TGTGCCAGCAGCTTGGGCGGACAGGGGGATCAGCCCCAGCATTTT. This chain joins TRBV5-5 and TRBJ1-5; 10 bases align to TRBD1. Germline V lookup: CDR1 SGHKS, CDR2 YYEKEE (reference sequence). The V gene end was trimmed by 0 bases and the J gene end by 5 bases; junction bases not matched to a gene: 2. This CDR3 contains 15 residues.

The chain employs TRBV11-2 and TRBJ2-7; a possible D gene is TRBD2 (6 bases). CDR3 length equals 14 residues. The germline V gene encodes CDR1 SGHAT and CDR2 FQNNGV. V was trimmed by 0 bases and J by 2 bases, leaving 8 bases between them. The CDR3 DNA reads TGTGCCAGCAGCTTAGACGGGAGAACCTACGAGCAGTACTTC. It translates to CASSLDGRTYEQYF.

V is TRBV7-8 and J is TRBJ2-7; possible D gene TRBD2, 5 bases. V dropped 5 bases and J dropped 6 bases, with 14 bases sitting between them. This CDR3 region has 13 residues. Germline assignment: CDR1 SGHVS and CDR2 FQNEAQ. CDR3 DNA: TGTGCCAGCAGCCCTTCTAGCTTCCGCGAGCAGTACTTC. Protein sequence: CASSPSSFREQYF.

The chain carries TRBV12-2 and TRBJ2-7; TRBD1 reflects the table's D call only, with no check against the DNA. TRBV12-2 represents a pseudogene. This CDR3 is built from 15 residues. CDR3 sequence (DNA): TGTGCAAGTCGCGCGAGACAGGGGGCGCAAATAGGGCAGTACTTC. Translating it yields CASRARQGAQIGQYF.

This clone was found a few times. This rearrangement joins TRBV5-1 to TRBJ1-3, with unresolved D. CDR1 and CDR2 (germline): SGHRS, YFSETQ. Deletions cut 0 bases from V and 0 bases from J, with 10 bases between. The CDR3 runs to 16 residues. The CDR3 sequence is CASSLEPFNSGNTIYF. Here the CDR3 DNA reads TGCGCCAGCAGCTTGGAGCCGTTTAACTCTGGAAACACCATATATTTT.

V and J are TRBV3-1 (or the pseudogene TRBV3-2) and TRBJ2-3, with TRBD2 matching over 8 bases. The ends lost 4 bases at V and 0 bases at J; junction bases unmatched: 12. Germline V gene sequence: CDR1 LGHDT, CDR2 YNNKEL (reference sequence). The CDR3 runs to 18 residues. The CDR3 is CASSPRITTGGSTDTQYF. In DNA, the CDR3 is TGTGCCAGCAGCCCTCGTATCACCACGGGAGGGAGCACAGATACGCAGTATTTT.

The V and J genes are TRBV6-5 and TRBJ2-5; 8 nucleotides agree with TRBD2. Germline CDR1 reads MNHEY; CDR2 reads SVGAGI. There are 13 residues in the CDR3. J lost 4 bases, V lost 8 bases, and 6 bases had no gene match. This chain's CDR3 is CASQRESGETQYF. The DNA of the CDR3 is TGTGCCAGCCAGCGGGAGAGTGGAGAGACCCAGTACTTC.

The J gene is TRBJ1-1, the V gene TRBV5-1; weak D call: TRBD1 (5 bases). The CDR3 length is 14 residues. Trimming removed 5 bases at V and 1 base at J, with 12 bases between. CDR1 and CDR2 (germline): SGHRS, YFSETQ. CDR3 residues: CASSRVGGNTEAFF. The CDR3 DNA follows: TGCGCCAGCAGTCGCGTCGGGGGGAACACTGAAGCTTTCTTT.

In this sample, this clone turned up once. This chain joins TRBV5-1 and TRBJ2-1; 7 nucleotides agree with TRBD2. The CDR3 has 17 residues. V shed 0 bases and J 1 base; nucleotides not matched to a gene: 7. CDR1 and CDR2 from the germline V gene are SGHRS and YFSETQ. This chain's CDR3 is CASSLAKGTTSYNEQFF. Here the CDR3 DNA reads TGCGCCAGCAGCTTGGCCAAGGGGACTACATCCTACAATGAGCAGTTCTTC.

This chain links TRBV30 with TRBJ1-2, with 7 positions matching TRBD1. This CDR3 is built from 14 residues. Germline CDR1 and CDR2: GTSNPN and SVGIG (reference sequence). V lost 0 bases to trimming and J lost 4 bases; unmatched junction nucleotides: 5. CDR3 coding DNA: TGTGCCTGGAGTGTAGGCAGGGGGGCCTATGGCTACACCTTC. Translated, it gives CAWSVGRGAYGYTF. Supplemented by reference TRBV30 and TRBJ1-2, the full variable domain reads SQTIHQWPATLVQPVGSPLSLECTVEGTSNPNLYWYRQAAGRGLQLLFYSVGIGQISSEVPQNLSASRPQDRQFILSSKKLLLSDSGFYLCAWSVGRGAYGYTFGSGTRLTVV.

The CDR3 spells CASSQLHGSSTDTQYF. DNA of the CDR3: TGCGCCAGCAGCCAGCTCCACGGTTCTAGCACAGATACGCAGTATTTT. This sequence joins TRBV4-3 and TRBJ2-3; D unclear. V gave up 3 bases and J gave up 0 bases, with 13 bases separating them. The germline CDR1 and CDR2 sequences are LGHNA and YSLEER. This CDR3 has 16 amino acids.

The V gene is TRBV15, the J gene TRBJ1-3, with D uncertain. V lost 1 base and J lost 0, with 7 bases in between. This CDR3 is built from 15 residues. Germline lookup yields CDR1 LNHNV and CDR2 YYDKDF (reference sequence). CDR3 sequence: CATSRVAGSGNTIYF. The CDR3 DNA is TGTGCCACCAGCAGAGTAGCGGGCTCTGGAAACACCATATATTTT.

The rearrangement links TRBV7-2 to TRBJ1-2; no definite D call. Trimming cost V 1 base and J 4 bases, with 10 bases left between them. CDR3 size: 14 residues. Germline V lookup: CDR1 SGHTA, CDR2 FQGNSA. CDR3: CASSLVSTIYGYTF. The CDR3 DNA is TGTGCCAGCAGCTTAGTTTCGACTATCTATGGCTACACCTTC.

This clone was seen a handful of times. V usage is TRBV3-1 (or the pseudogene TRBV3-2) and J usage is TRBJ2-7; 8 nucleotides agree with TRBD1. The CDR3 loop spans 14 amino acids. CDR1 and CDR2 from the germline V gene are LGHDT and YNNKEL (reference sequence). Germline trimming cut 6 bases from V and 6 bases from J; bases unmatched to any gene: 10. CDR3 protein: CASRPGQVPGEQYF. The CDR3 DNA sequence: TGTGCCAGCAGGCCGGGACAGGTACCCGGCGAGCAGTACTTC.

V gene TRBV28 combines with J gene TRBJ2-7; the match to TRBD2 covers 7 bases. The trim removed 5 bases at V and 5 bases at J, leaving 12 bases unmatched. Per the germline V gene, CDR1 is MDHEN and CDR2 is SYDVKM. This CDR3 is 15 amino acids long. This CDR3 reads CASSPPSGTGHEQYF. CDR3 DNA sequence: TGTGCCAGCAGTCCACCTAGCGGCACGGGCCACGAGCAGTACTTC. The complete variable domain, with remaining parts taken from reference TRBV28 and TRBJ2-7, reads DVKVTQSSRYLVKRTGEKVFLECVQDMDHENMFWYRQDPGLGLRLIYFSYDVKMKEKGDIPEGYSVSREKKERFSLILESASTNQTSMYLCASSPPSGTGHEQYFGPGTRLTVT.